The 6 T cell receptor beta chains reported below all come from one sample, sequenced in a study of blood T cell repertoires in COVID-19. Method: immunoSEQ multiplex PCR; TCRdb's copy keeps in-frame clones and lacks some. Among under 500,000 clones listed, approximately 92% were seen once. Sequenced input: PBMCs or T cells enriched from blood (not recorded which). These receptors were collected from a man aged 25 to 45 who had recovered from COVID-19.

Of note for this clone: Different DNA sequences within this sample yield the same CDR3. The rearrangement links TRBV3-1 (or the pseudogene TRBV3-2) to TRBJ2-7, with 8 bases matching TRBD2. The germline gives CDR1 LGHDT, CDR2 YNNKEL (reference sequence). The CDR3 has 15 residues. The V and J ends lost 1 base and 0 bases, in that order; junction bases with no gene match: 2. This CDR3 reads CASSQASGSSYEQYF. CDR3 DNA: TGTGCCAGCAGCCAAGCGAGCGGGAGCTCCTACGAGCAGTACTTC.

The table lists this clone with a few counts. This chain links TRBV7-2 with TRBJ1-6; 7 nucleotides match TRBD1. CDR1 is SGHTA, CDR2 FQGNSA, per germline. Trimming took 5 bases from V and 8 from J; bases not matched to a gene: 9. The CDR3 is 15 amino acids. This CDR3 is CASSKRQGADSPLHF. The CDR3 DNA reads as TGTGCCAGCAGCAAAAGACAGGGTGCGGATTCACCCCTCCACTTT. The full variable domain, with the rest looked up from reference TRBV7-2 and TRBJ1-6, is GAGVSQSPSNKVTEKGKDVELRCDPISGHTALYWYRQSLGQGLEFLIYFQGNSAPDKSGLPSDRFSAERTGGSVSTLTIQRTQQEDSAVYLCASSKRQGADSPLHFGNGTRLTVT.

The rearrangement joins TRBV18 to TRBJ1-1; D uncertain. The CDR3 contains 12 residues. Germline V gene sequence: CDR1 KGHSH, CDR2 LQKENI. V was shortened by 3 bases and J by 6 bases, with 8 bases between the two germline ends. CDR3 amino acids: CASSPASSEAFF. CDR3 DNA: TGTGCCAGCTCACCGGCTTCCTCTGAAGCTTTCTTT.

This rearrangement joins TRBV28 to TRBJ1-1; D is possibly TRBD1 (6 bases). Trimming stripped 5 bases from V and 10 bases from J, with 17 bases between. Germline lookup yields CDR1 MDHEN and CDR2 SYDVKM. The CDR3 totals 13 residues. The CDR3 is CASSRDDRLVAFF. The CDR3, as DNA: TGTGCCAGCAGTAGGGATGACAGGTTGGTAGCTTTCTTT.

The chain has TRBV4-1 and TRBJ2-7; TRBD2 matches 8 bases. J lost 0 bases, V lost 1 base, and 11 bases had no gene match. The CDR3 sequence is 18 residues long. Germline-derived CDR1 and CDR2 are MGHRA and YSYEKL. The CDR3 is CASSQVVNAGGTSYEQYF. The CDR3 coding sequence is TGCGCCAGCAGCCAAGTGGTTAATGCGGGAGGTACCTCCTACGAGCAGTACTTC.

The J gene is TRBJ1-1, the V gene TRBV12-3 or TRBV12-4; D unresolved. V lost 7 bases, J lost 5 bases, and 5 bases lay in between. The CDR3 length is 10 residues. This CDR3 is CASTRTEAFF. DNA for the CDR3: TGTGCCAGCACCCGTACTGAAGCTTTCTTT.